The sequence of this TCR beta chain was determined in a study of CD8+ T cells in alopecia areata. The CDR3 totals 16 residues. V shed 5 bases, J shed 1 base, and the junction held 8 bases outside the gene matches. Germline V CDR1 and CDR2: SGHVS, FNYEAQ. Extracted from the samples, RNA was reverse transcribed into cDNA to serve as the sequencing template. Clones were sequenced by immunoSEQ multiplex PCR, and TCRdb holds only the in-frame ones, with some missing. The sample comprises hundreds of thousands of clones, about 53% of which are singletons, and under 0.5% rests with the top ten. From PBMCs, CD4+ and CD8+ T cells were sorted.

The TCR originated in a human donor with alopecia areata. The gene calls are TRBV7-6 and TRBJ1-1; TRBD1 aligns across 9 bases. Here the sequenced sample was CD4+ T cells sorted from blood, taken at week 0. DNA of the CDR3: TGTGCCAGCAGCGGAAACAGGGGGCGGAGGAACACTGAAGCTTTCTTT. Residues: CASSGNRGRRNTEAFF.